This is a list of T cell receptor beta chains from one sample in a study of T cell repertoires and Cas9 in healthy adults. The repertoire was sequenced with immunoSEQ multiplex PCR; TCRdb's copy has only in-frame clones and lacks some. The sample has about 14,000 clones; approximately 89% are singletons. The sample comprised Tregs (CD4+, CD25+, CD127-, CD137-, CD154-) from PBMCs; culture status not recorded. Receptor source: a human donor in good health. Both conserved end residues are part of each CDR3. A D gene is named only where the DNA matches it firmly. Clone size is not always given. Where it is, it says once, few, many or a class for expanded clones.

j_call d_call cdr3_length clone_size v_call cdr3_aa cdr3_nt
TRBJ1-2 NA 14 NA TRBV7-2 CASSSTATNYGYTF TGTGCCAGCAGCTCGACAGCGACTAACTATGGCTACACCTTC
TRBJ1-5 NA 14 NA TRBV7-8 CASSQGDDRQPQHF TGTGCCAGCAGCCAAGGGGACGACCGACAGCCCCAGCATTTT
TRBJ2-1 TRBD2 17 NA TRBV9 CASSVAPGLAGQNEQFF TGTGCCAGCAGCGTAGCCCCGGGACTAGCGGGACAGAATGAGCAGTTCTTC
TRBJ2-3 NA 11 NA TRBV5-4 CASSNTHTQYF TGTGCCAGCAGCAACACGCATACGCAGTATTTT
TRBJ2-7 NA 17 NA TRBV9 CASSVGPGALKSYEQYF TGTGCCAGCAGCGTAGGTCCAGGAGCCTTGAAGTCCTACGAGCAGTACTTC
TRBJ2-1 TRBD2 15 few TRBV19 CASNPAGGVRNEQFF TGTGCCAGTAACCCCGCGGGGGGGGTTCGGAATGAGCAGTTCTTC
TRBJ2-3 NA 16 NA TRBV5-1 CASSLGLAVRTDTQYF TGCGCCAGCAGCTTGGGGCTAGCAGTCCGCACAGATACGCAGTATTTT
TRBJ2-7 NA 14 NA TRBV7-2 CASSFGGFPYEQYF TGTGCCAGCAGCTTCGGGGGTTTCCCCTACGAGCAGTACTTC
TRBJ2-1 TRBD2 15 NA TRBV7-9 CASIPGGLAGEGQFF TGTGCCAGCATCCCCGGAGGACTAGCGGGAGAGGGGCAGTTCTTC
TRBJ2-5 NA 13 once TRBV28 CASGTFRSGTQYF TGTGCCAGCGGGACTTTCCGATCAGGGACCCAGTACTTC
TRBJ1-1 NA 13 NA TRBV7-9 CASIRTPGTEAFF TGTGCCAGCATCCGTACCCCGGGGACTGAAGCTTTCTTT
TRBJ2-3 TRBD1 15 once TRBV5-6 CASRPGTGYTDTQYF TGTGCCAGCAGGCCCGGGACAGGATACACAGATACGCAGTATTTT
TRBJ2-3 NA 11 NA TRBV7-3 CASSPGFGQYF TGTGCCAGCAGCCCCGGGTTTGGACAGTATTTT
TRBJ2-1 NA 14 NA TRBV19 CASSMFGSSNEQFF TGTGCCAGTAGTATGTTCGGGAGTAGCAATGAGCAGTTCTTC
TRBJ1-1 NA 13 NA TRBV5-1 CASSLVSDTEAFF TGCGCCAGCAGCTTGGTCTCGGACACTGAAGCTTTCTTT
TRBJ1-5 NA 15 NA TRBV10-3 CAISDYPGRGQPQHF TGTGCCATCAGTGATTATCCGGGGAGGGGTCAGCCCCAGCATTTT
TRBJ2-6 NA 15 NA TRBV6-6 CASSYRGSGANVLTF TGTGCCAGCAGTTACAGGGGCTCTGGGGCCAACGTCCTGACTTTC
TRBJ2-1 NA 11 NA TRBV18 CASSPENEQFF TGTGCCAGCTCACCAGAAAATGAGCAGTTCTTC
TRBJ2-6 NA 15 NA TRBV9 CASSLGYSGANVLTF TGTGCCAGCAGCTTAGGCTACTCTGGGGCCAACGTCCTGACTTTC
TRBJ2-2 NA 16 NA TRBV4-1 CASSQVGTENTGELFF TGCGCCAGCAGCCAAGTTGGGACGGAGAACACCGGGGAGCTGTTTTTT
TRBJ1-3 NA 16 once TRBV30 CAWSVAGVGSGNTIYF TGTGCCTGGAGTGTGGCAGGGGTGGGCTCGGGAAACACCATATATTTT
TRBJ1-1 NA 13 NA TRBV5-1 CASSFNRDTEAFF TGCGCCAGCAGCTTTAACAGGGACACTGAAGCTTTCTTT
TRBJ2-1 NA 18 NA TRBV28 CASSLWQGRQLGSNEQFF TGTGCCAGCAGTTTATGGCAGGGAAGACAATTAGGTTCCAATGAGCAGTTCTTC
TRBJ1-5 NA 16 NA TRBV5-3 CARSFNPRTANQPQHF TGTGCCAGAAGCTTTAATCCCAGGACGGCAAATCAGCCCCAGCATTTT
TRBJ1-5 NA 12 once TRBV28 CASKGSNQPQHF TGTGCCAGCAAAGGTAGCAATCAGCCCCAGCATTTT
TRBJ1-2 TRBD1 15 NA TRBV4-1 CASQQRDRGNYGYTF TGCGCCAGCCAACAGCGGGACAGGGGTAACTATGGCTACACCTTC
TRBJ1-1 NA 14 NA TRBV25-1 CATHSGGVNTEAFF TGTGCCACACACTCGGGAGGGGTTAACACTGAAGCTTTCTTT
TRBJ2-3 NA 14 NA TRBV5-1 CASSLGRYTDTQYF TGCGCCAGCAGCCTAGGACGTTACACAGATACGCAGTATTTT
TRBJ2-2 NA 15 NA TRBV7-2 CASSLTGHSTGELFF TGTGCCAGCAGCCTCACAGGGCATAGCACCGGGGAGCTGTTTTTT
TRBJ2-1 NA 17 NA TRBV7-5 CVRSGNLGSKTYNEQFF TGTGTCAGAAGCGGGAACCTGGGCTCCAAGACGTACAATGAGCAGTTCTTC
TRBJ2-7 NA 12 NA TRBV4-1 CASGRDVDEQYF TGCGCCAGCGGACGTGACGTGGACGAGCAGTACTTC
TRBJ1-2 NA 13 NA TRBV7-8 CASSLGRIFGYTF TGTGCCAGCAGCTTGGGGAGGATTTTTGGCTACACCTTC
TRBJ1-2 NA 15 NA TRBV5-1 CASSQGPETTYGYTF TGCGCCAGCAGTCAAGGGCCTGAGACCACCTATGGCTACACCTTC
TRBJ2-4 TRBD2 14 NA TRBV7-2 CASRHRAGEDIQYF TGTGCCAGCAGGCACAGAGCGGGAGAGGACATTCAGTACTTC
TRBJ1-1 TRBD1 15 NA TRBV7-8 CASSLAGRGPTEAFF TGTGCCAGCAGCTTAGCTGGCAGGGGGCCAACTGAAGCTTTCTTT
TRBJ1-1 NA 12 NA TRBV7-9 CASSSTGSGAFF TGTGCCAGCAGCTCCACAGGGTCTGGGGCTTTCTTT
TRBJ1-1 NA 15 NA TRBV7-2 CASTPRREGNTEAFF TGTGCCAGCACCCCACGCCGGGAGGGGAACACTGAAGCTTTCTTT
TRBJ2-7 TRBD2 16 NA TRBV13 CASSFPTSGGSYEQYF TGTGCCAGCAGCTTCCCGACTAGCGGGGGATCCTACGAGCAGTACTTC
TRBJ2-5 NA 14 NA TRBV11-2 CASSFGGGGKTQYF TGTGCCAGCAGCTTTGGGGGGGGCGGGAAGACCCAGTACTTC
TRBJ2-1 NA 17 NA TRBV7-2 CASSLDRGRELHNEQFF TGTGCCAGCAGCTTAGATCGGGGACGAGAGCTACACAATGAGCAGTTCTTC
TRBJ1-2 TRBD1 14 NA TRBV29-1 CSVVGRGRGYGYTF TGCAGCGTTGTCGGGAGGGGGCGCGGCTATGGCTACACCTTC
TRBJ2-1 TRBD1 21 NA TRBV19 CASSMRFRGLADRGGYNEQFF TGTGCCAGTAGTATGAGGTTTAGAGGTTTGGCGGACAGGGGGGGCTACAATGAGCAGTTCTTC
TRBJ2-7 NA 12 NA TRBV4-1 CASSQDWREQYF TGCGCCAGCAGCCAAGATTGGCGGGAGCAGTACTTC
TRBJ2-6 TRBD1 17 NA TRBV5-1 CASLQGAGQSGANVLTF TGCGCCTCCCTACAGGGGGCTGGCCAATCTGGGGCCAACGTCCTGACTTTC
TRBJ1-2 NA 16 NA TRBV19 CASSILLGRWNYGYTF TGTGCCAGTAGTATTTTGTTGGGAAGATGGAACTATGGCTACACCTTC
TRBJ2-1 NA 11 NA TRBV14 CASSQRVWQFF TGTGCCAGCAGCCAGAGGGTGTGGCAGTTCTTC
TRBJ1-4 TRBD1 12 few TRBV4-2 CASSQPGGKLFF TGTGCCAGCAGCCAGCCAGGGGGAAAACTGTTTTTT
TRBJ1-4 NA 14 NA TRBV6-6 CASSPGPAYEKLFF TGTGCCAGCAGCCCGGGACCCGCGTATGAAAAACTGTTTTTT
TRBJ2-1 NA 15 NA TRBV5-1 CASSLGPSSYNEQFF TGCGCCAGCAGCTTGGGACCGAGCTCCTACAATGAGCAGTTCTTC
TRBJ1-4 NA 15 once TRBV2 CASSVDTRANEKLFF TGTGCCAGCAGTGTGGACACCCGGGCTAATGAAAAACTGTTTTTT